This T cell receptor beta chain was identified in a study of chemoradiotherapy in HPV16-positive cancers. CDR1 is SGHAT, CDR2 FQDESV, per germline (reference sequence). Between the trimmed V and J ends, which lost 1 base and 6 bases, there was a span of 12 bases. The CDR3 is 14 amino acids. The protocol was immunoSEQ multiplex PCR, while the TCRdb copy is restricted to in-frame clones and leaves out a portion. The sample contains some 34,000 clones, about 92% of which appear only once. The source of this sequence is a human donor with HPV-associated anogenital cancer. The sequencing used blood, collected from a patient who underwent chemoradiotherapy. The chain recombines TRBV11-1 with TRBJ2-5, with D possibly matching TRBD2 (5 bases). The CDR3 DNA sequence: TGTGCCAGCAGCTTAGGTTTTAGCGCAAAGACCCAGTACTTC. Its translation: CASSLGFSAKTQYF.